The 3 T cell receptor beta chains given below trace back to one sample, sequenced in a study of shared clonotypes between healthy human individuals (dated by TCRdb to 2019 to 2021). CD8 naive samples consisted of CD45RO-negative cells that were positively selected for CCR7, yielding a CD45RA+CCR7+ population without TemRA cells. The receptor library was made with the immunoSEQ multiplex PCR assay. Held by TCRdb, this immuneACCESS table contains in-frame sequences only and omits some clones. Under half of the omission traces to an unresolved V gene where checked; the cause of the rest is unknown. Across this sample there are roughly 2.1 million clones, with about 93% seen only once. About 1.8% of the sample belongs to the ten largest clones. The sequenced material came from naive CD8+ T cells from PBMCs. What this sample's cell subset or site label stands for: CD45RA+CCR7+. All receptors come from a man between 18 and 29 years old in good health. Some clones in this sample may be carry-over from other donors' samples.

The chain has TRBV6-6 and TRBJ2-1; D perhaps matches TRBD1 (5 bases). Germline V lookup: CDR1 MNHNY, CDR2 SVGAGI (reference sequence). Trimming removed 0 bases at V and 9 bases at J, with 9 bases between. CDR3 size: 13 residues. The CDR3 DNA is TGTGCCAGCAGTTACTCGGGGCTTGGTGAGCAGTTCTTC. Translated: CASSYSGLGEQFF.

This sequence joins TRBV7-9 and TRBJ2-1; D possibly corresponds to TRBD1 (6 bases). Germline CDR1 SEHNR, CDR2 FQNEAQ (reference sequence). This CDR3 spans 17 amino acids. V was pared by 3 bases and J by 7 bases, with 22 bases between. The CDR3 protein is CASSFRPGPQGMNEQFF. The CDR3 DNA follows: TGTGCCAGCAGCTTCAGGCCCGGGCCCCAGGGGATGAATGAGCAGTTCTTC. The entire variable domain, with the rest obtained from reference TRBV7-9 and TRBJ2-1, is as follows: DTGVSQNPRHKITKRGQNVTFRCDPISEHNRLYWYRQTLGQGPEFLTYFQNEAQLEKSRLLSDRFSAERPKGSFSTLEIQRTEQGDSAMYLCASSFRPGPQGMNEQFFGPGTRLTVL.

The J gene is TRBJ1-1, the V gene TRBV5-1; D remains unclear. The CDR3 is made up of 13 amino acids. Germline CDR1 is SGHRS and CDR2 is YFSETQ. V was clipped by 9 bases and J by 4 bases, with 16 bases between them. The DNA for the CDR3 is TGCGCCACCAGGACGGCATTATCCACTGAAGCTTTCTTT. Residues: CATRTALSTEAFF.